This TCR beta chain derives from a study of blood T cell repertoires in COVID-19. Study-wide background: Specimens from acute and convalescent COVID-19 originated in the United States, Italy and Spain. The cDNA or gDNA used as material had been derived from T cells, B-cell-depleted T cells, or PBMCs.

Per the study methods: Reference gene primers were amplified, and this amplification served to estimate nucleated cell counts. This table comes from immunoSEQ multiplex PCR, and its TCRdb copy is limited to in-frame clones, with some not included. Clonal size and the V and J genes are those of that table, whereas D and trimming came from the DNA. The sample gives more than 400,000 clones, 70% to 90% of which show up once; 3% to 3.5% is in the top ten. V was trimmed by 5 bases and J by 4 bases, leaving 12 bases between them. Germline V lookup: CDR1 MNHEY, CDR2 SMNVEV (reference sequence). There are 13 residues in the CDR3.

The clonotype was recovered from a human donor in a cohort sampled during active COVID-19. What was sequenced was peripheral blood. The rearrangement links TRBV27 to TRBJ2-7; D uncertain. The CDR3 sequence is CASSPPSGYEQYF. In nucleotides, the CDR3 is TGTGCCAGCAGTCCCCCGAGTGGTTACGAGCAGTACTTC.